The 23 T cell receptor beta chains listed next were all sequenced from one sample in a study of blood T cell repertoires in COVID-19. Here immunoSEQ multiplex PCR was the method, and the copy in TCRdb shows in-frame clones only, minus some. The sample lists roughly 200,000 clones, about four fifths occurring once. The material sequenced was peripheral blood. The receptor set was obtained from a middle-aged woman with COVID-19, enrolled during active disease.

A few counts support this clone. The chain carries TRBV7-3 and TRBJ2-2; 7 bases are a match to TRBD1. V was clipped by 3 bases and J by 2 bases; unmatched bases: 9. The CDR3 is made up of 17 amino acids. Germline assignment: CDR1 SGHTA and CDR2 FQGTGA. This CDR3 reads CASSFIPGQQNTGELFF. The CDR3 DNA reads TGTGCCAGCAGCTTCATACCGGGACAGCAAAACACCGGGGAGCTGTTTTTT.

V and J are TRBV19 and TRBJ2-2; TRBD2 aligns across 12 bases. This CDR3 comprises 18 residues. Germline V gene sequence: CDR1 LNHDA, CDR2 SQIVND (reference sequence). The V segment lost 6 bases and the J segment 4 bases; nucleotides outside the gene matches: 12. The CDR3 reads CASSRTSGKLLGTGELFF. CDR3 nucleotides: TGTGCCAGTAGCCGGACTAGCGGGAAGTTATTGGGCACCGGGGAGCTGTTTTTT. Complete variable domain (other parts from reference TRBV19 and TRBJ2-2): DGGITQSPKYLFRKEGQNVTLSCEQNLNHDAMYWYRQDPGQGLRLIYYSQIVNDFQKGDIAEGYSVSREKKESFPLTVTSAQKNPTAFYLCASSRTSGKLLGTGELFFGEGSRLTVL.

A single count supports this clone. This CDR3 is CASSYRAGTGELFF. Here the CDR3 DNA reads TGTGCCAGCAGTTACAGGGCGGGAACCGGGGAGCTGTTTTTT. This rearrangement joins TRBV6-5 to TRBJ2-2; TRBD2 might be the D (6 bases). Trimming stripped 2 bases from V and 5 bases from J, with 9 bases between. The CDR3 totals 14 residues. Germline V CDR1 and CDR2: MNHEY, SVGAGI.

The V call is TRBV6-5, the J call TRBJ1-1; TRBD1 is a possible D gene (5 bases). This CDR3 is built from 14 residues. Per the germline V gene, CDR1 is MNHEY and CDR2 is SVGAGI. Deletions cut 7 bases from V and 6 bases from J, with 18 bases between. CDR3 in amino acids: CASTSTRQFPEAFF. The CDR3 nucleotides read TGTGCCAGCACCAGTACTCGACAGTTCCCTGAAGCTTTCTTT.

The rearrangement links TRBV28 to TRBJ1-5; TRBD1 agrees at 8 bases. The CDR3 has 17 residues. V lost 2 bases to trimming and J lost 5 bases; unmatched junction nucleotides: 11. Germline V lookup: CDR1 MDHEN, CDR2 SYDVKM. DNA for the CDR3: TGTGCCAGCAGTTTACCCCAGAGGACAGGGAAGGATCAGCCCCAGCATTTT. Translated, it gives CASSLPQRTGKDQPQHF.

V usage is TRBV7-6 and J usage is TRBJ2-3; 8 bases agree with TRBD2. The germline V gene has CDR1 SGHVS and CDR2 FNYEAQ. With V trimmed by 3 bases and J by 2 bases, 13 bases remained unmatched. This CDR3 is built from 18 residues. This CDR3 reads CASSLSQSAGGFTDTQYF. DNA for the CDR3: TGTGCCAGCAGCTTGAGTCAATCCGCGGGGGGTTTCACAGATACGCAGTATTTT.

The chain couples TRBV27 to TRBJ2-1, with 11 bases fitting TRBD2. Germline CDR1 reads MNHEY; CDR2 reads SMNVEV (reference sequence). CDR3 length: 15 residues. V was pared by 6 bases and J by 12 bases, with 13 bases of the junction left unmatched. CDR3 bases: TGTGCCAGCAGCCCCGGGACTAGCGGTAAGGGTTGGCAGTTCTTC. Translating gives CASSPGTSGKGWQFF.

This clone showed up just a few times. V gene TRBV27 combines with J gene TRBJ1-6; perhaps TRBD1 as D (6 bases). CDR1 and CDR2 (germline): MNHEY, SMNVEV (reference sequence). This CDR3 contains 15 residues. Deletions cut 0 bases from V and 8 bases from J, with 11 bases between. CDR3 amino acids: CASSLSRGGHSPLHF. In DNA form, the CDR3 reads TGTGCCAGCAGTTTATCGAGAGGGGGTCATTCACCCCTCCACTTT.

This clone was detected only a few times. The gene calls are TRBV7-6 and TRBJ2-1; a weak D match, TRBD1 (6 bases). V lost 5 bases and J lost 2, with 16 bases in between. CDR3 length: 16 residues. Germline values: CDR1 SGHVS, CDR2 FNYEAQ. CDR3 bases: TGTGCCAGCAGCCCCACTGGGGGCTCGACCTACAATGAGCAGTTCTTC. Protein product: CASSPTGGSTYNEQFF.

The chain carries TRBV10-3 and TRBJ2-2, with 7 bases identical to TRBD1. This CDR3 has 14 amino acids. The germline V gene encodes CDR1 ENHRY and CDR2 SYGVKD. V trimming: 8 bases; J trimming: 8 bases; junction bases outside the gene matches: 11. The CDR3 DNA is TGTGCCATCTTGAAAACAGGGGATGAGGGGGAGCTGTTTTTT. Encoded protein: CAILKTGDEGELFF.

The rearrangement uses TRBV27 and TRBJ1-4; 7 bases agree with TRBD1. This CDR3 contains 17 residues. The germline V gene has CDR1 MNHEY and CDR2 SMNVEV (reference sequence). Germline trimming cut 5 bases from V and 2 bases from J; bases unmatched to any gene: 11. CDR3 residues: CASSIYRGSSTNEKLFF. The CDR3, as DNA: TGTGCCAGCAGTATATACAGGGGTTCGAGTACTAATGAAAAACTGTTTTTT.

The V and J genes are TRBV10-3 and TRBJ2-2; a possible D gene is TRBD2 (7 bases). The V end lost 0 bases, the J end lost 3 bases, and 14 bases lay between the germline ends. This CDR3 has 17 amino acids. In germline, CDR1 is ENHRY, CDR2 SYGVKD. CDR3 DNA: TGTGCCATCAGTGAGTCGATAGGGGGGGCTGACACCGGGGAGCTGTTTTTT. Its translation is CAISESIGGADTGELFF.

The rearrangement uses TRBV18 and TRBJ2-7; a possible D gene is TRBD1 (5 bases). Germline V gene lookup returns CDR1 KGHSH and CDR2 LQKENI. The CDR3 is made up of 15 amino acids. Trimming removed 0 bases from V and 3 bases from J, with 12 bases in between. The CDR3 spells CASSPPNPGNYEQYF. The DNA of the CDR3 is TGTGCCAGCTCACCACCGAATCCAGGGAACTACGAGCAGTACTTC.

V and J are TRBV7-8 and TRBJ1-1; weak D call: TRBD1 (6 bases). V was cut by 11 bases and J by 2 bases, with 15 bases left in between. This CDR3 is 13 amino acids long. Germline values: CDR1 SGHVS, CDR2 FQNEAQ. The CDR3 DNA sequence: TGTGCCGCCTCGGGGGGGCCTAACACTGAAGCTTTCTTT. This gives the protein CAASGGPNTEAFF.

This clone was seen a handful of times. The rearrangement joins TRBV2 to TRBJ2-3; D is uncertain. CDR3 size: 12 residues. V was pared by 5 bases and J by 6 bases, with 9 bases between. Per germline, CDR1 SNHLY and CDR2 FYNNEI. The chain's CDR3 is CASSFPYDTQYF. CDR3 nucleotide sequence: TGTGCCAGCAGTTTCCCGTATGATACGCAGTATTTT.

The J gene is TRBJ1-6, the V gene TRBV5-1; D is perhaps TRBD1 (5 bases). CDR3 length equals 15 residues. Germline CDR1 and CDR2: SGHRS and YFSETQ. V was shortened by 2 bases and J by 8 bases, with 14 bases between the two germline ends. For the CDR3, the DNA is TGCGCCAGCAGCTTCAACGCGGGACCCTATTCACCCCTCCACTTT. This encodes CASSFNAGPYSPLHF. Full variable domain (rest looked up from reference TRBV5-1 and TRBJ1-6): KAGVTQTPRYLIKTRGQQVTLSCSPISGHRSVSWYQQTPGQGLQFLFEYFSETQRNKGNFPGRFSGRQFSNSRSEMNVSTLELGDSALYLCASSFNAGPYSPLHFGNGTRLTVT.

The chain carries TRBV2 and TRBJ2-7; TRBD1 might be the D (5 bases). Germline-derived CDR1 and CDR2 are SNHLY and FYNNEI. Trimming pared 6 bases from V and 1 base from J, leaving 13 bases between. This CDR3 has 14 residues. The CDR3 loop reads CASRGREESYEQYF. In DNA form, the CDR3 reads TGTGCCAGCAGGGGCAGGGAAGAATCCTACGAGCAGTACTTC.

The chain links TRBV24-1 to TRBJ1-2; TRBD1 might be the D (5 bases). Trimming pared 4 bases from V and 7 bases from J, leaving 15 bases between. The CDR3 covers 14 residues. Per the germline V gene, CDR1 is KGHDR and CDR2 is SFDVKD. CDR3 in amino acids: CATSDPNRRGGYTF. The CDR3 nucleotides are TGTGCCACCAGTGACCCGAACAGGAGGGGTGGCTACACCTTC.

The J gene is TRBJ2-1, the V gene TRBV11-3; D perhaps matches TRBD2 (6 bases). V lost 1 base, J lost 2 bases, and 12 bases lay in between. Germline V lookup: CDR1 SGHNT, CDR2 YENEEA. This CDR3 contains 16 residues. The CDR3 reads CASSLVSLAPYNEQFF. The CDR3 DNA follows: TGTGCCAGCAGCTTAGTGTCACTAGCCCCCTACAATGAGCAGTTCTTC.

The chain employs TRBV3-1 (or the pseudogene TRBV3-2) and TRBJ2-1; D not resolved. V was cut by 4 bases and J by 6 bases, with 7 bases left in between. The V gene's germline CDR1 is LGHDT and CDR2 YNNKEL (reference sequence). There are 12 residues in the CDR3. The chain's CDR3 is CASSLTANEQFF. For the CDR3, the DNA is TGTGCCAGCAGCCTTACAGCCAATGAGCAGTTCTTC.

The chain has TRBV18 and TRBJ1-4; possible D gene TRBD1, 5 bases. This CDR3 contains 16 residues. CDR1 is KGHSH, CDR2 LQKENI, per germline. With 4 bases removed from V and 8 bases from J, the gap between germline ends came to 20 bases. The CDR3 reads CASSLNGQQGREKLFF. The CDR3 DNA reads TGTGCCAGCTCACTAAACGGCCAGCAGGGCCGCGAAAAACTGTTTTTT.

The chain links TRBV6-5 to TRBJ2-3, with D maybe TRBD2 (5 bases). Trimming took off 8 bases at V and 2 bases at J, with 11 bases between the two ends. Germline-derived CDR1 and CDR2 are MNHEY and SVGAGI. The CDR3 runs to 13 residues. This CDR3 reads CASGAGITDTQYF. DNA of the CDR3: TGTGCCAGCGGCGCCGGGATCACAGATACGCAGTATTTT.

This chain uses TRBV4-2 with TRBJ1-1; 7 bases line up with TRBD1. CDR1 and CDR2 from the germline V gene are LGHNA and YNFKEQ. The CDR3 loop spans 15 amino acids. The trim removed 0 bases at V and 7 bases at J, leaving 8 bases unmatched. The CDR3 protein is CASSQDYRGIDEAFF. For the CDR3, the DNA is TGTGCCAGCAGCCAAGATTACAGGGGAATCGATGAAGCTTTCTTT.